The 2 T cell receptor beta chains listed next were all sequenced from one sample in a study of metastatic and nonmetastatic thyroid tumors. TCRdb used MiXCR to call clones anew from the PCR reads. The sample lists about 89,000 clones; around 12% were seen once. None of the patients had undergone any treatment ahead of thyroid surgery. The sample taken for sequencing was tumor tissue. The source is a female donor with papillary thyroid cancer or a benign thyroid nodule (not recorded which). Some clones in this sample may be carry-over from other donors' samples.

This clone has more than one count but fewer than ten. This may stem from a read error, because a much larger clone lies one nucleotide away. The chain employs TRBV15 and TRBJ1-1; D is uncertain. Deletions cut 3 bases from V and 5 bases from J, with 13 bases between. CDR1 is LNHNV, CDR2 YYDKDF, per germline (reference sequence). The CDR3 has 14 amino acids. The CDR3 spells CATSRWVGRTEAFF. DNA of the CDR3: TGTGCCACCAGCAGGTGGGTAGGGCGGACTGAAGCTTTCTTT.

About this clone: This may stem from a read error, because a much larger clone lies one nucleotide away. This sample includes further DNA sequences coding for the same CDR3. The V and J genes are TRBV3-1 and TRBJ2-2, with a possible D match to TRBD2 (6 bases). CDR1 and CDR2 (germline): LGHDT, YNNKEL (reference sequence). The CDR3 totals 17 residues. V was cut by 4 bases and J by 5 bases, with 20 bases left in between. This CDR3 reads CASSRRVTGRGTGELFF. The CDR3 DNA is TGTGCCAGCAGCCGAAGGGTTACGGGCCGGGGGACCGGGGAGCTGTTTTTT. Full variable domain (rest looked up from reference TRBV3-1 and TRBJ2-2): DTAVSQTPKYLVTQMGNDKSIKCEQNLGHDTMYWYKQDSKKFLKIMFSYNNKELIINETVPNRFSPKSPDKAHLNLHINSLELGDSAVYFCASSRRVTGRGTGELFFGEGSRLTVL.